The 23 T cell receptor beta chains given below trace back to one sample, sequenced in a study of cytomegalovirus exposure and HLA in healthy donors. The PCR ran on 60 Vbeta and 13 Jbeta primers. Measured with immunoSEQ multiplex PCR; TCRdb has only the in-frame clones, and not every one. The table has about 190,000 clones, around 79% seen once. The sequenced sample consisted of PBMCs. The receptors originated from a woman aged 18-30 years in good health and CMV-seronegative.

This clone was seen just once. This rearrangement joins TRBV19 to TRBJ2-1; 10 bases fit TRBD2. Germline V CDR1 and CDR2: LNHDA, SQIVND (reference sequence). V was pared by 6 bases and J by 4 bases, with 15 bases of the junction left unmatched. The CDR3 extends over 18 amino acids. The CDR3 DNA reads as TGTGCCAGTAGCATGGAACGAGGGTTAGCGGGAGGATACAATGAGCAGTTCTTC. The encoded protein is CASSMERGLAGGYNEQFF.

V is TRBV7-2 and J is TRBJ2-7, with 9 positions matching TRBD1. CDR3 length equals 14 residues. CDR1 and CDR2 (germline): SGHTA, FQGNSA. Trimming at V came to 2 bases and at J to 5 bases, leaving 4 bases not matched to a gene. Here the CDR3 reads CASSLSDRGHEQYF. The DNA of the CDR3 is TGTGCCAGCAGCTTATCGGACAGGGGCCACGAGCAGTACTTC.

This chain uses TRBV11-1 with TRBJ1-1, with D hard to call. Trimming took 5 bases from V and 2 from J, leaving 12 bases between them. Germline CDR1 SGHAT, CDR2 FQDESV (reference sequence). This CDR3 is built from 14 residues. CDR3 region: CASSQITPNTEAFF. The CDR3 DNA reads as TGTGCCAGCAGCCAAATCACACCTAACACTGAAGCTTTCTTT.

This clone was detected only once. The chain recombines TRBV28 with TRBJ1-2; D remains unclear. V was trimmed by 8 bases and J by 8 bases, leaving 15 bases between them. This CDR3 contains 12 residues. From germline, CDR1 is MDHEN and CDR2 SYDVKM. The CDR3 bases are TGTGCCAGCGGTGGTCGGAGTGAGGGCTACACCTTC. It yields the protein CASGGRSEGYTF.

Turning to this clone: Other DNA sequences in the same sample also yield this CDR3. DNA of the CDR3: TGTGCCAGCAGCTTACATGTGGGGCAGCACACTGAAGCTTTCTTT. Encoded protein: CASSLHVGQHTEAFF. The chain couples TRBV11-2 to TRBJ1-1; a weak D match, TRBD1 (5 bases). The V end was cut by 2 bases, the J end by 3 bases, with 13 bases between. This CDR3 comprises 15 residues. The V gene's germline CDR1 is SGHAT and CDR2 FQNNGV.

The gene calls are TRBV10-2 and TRBJ2-1, with 13 bases matching TRBD2. The CDR3 is made up of 18 amino acids. Germline V CDR1 and CDR2: WSHSY, SAAADI. Trimming removed 6 bases from V and 8 bases from J; junction bases left unmatched: 16. In nucleotides, the CDR3 is TGCGCCAGCAGAAGACTAGCGGGGGGCCTTCGGGTGTTGGATGAGCAGTTCTTC. Translated, it gives CASRRLAGGLRVLDEQFF.

Notes on this clone: Other nucleotide sequences in the sample specify the same CDR3. The chain joins TRBV6-5 to TRBJ2-2; TRBD1 is a possible D gene (5 bases). CDR3 length: 15 amino acids. Germline CDR1 and CDR2: MNHEY and SVGAGI. Trimming left V 0 bases short and J 4 bases short, with 9 bases between. CDR3 DNA: TGTGCCAGCAGTTACTCTACAGGCGGCACCGGGGAGCTGTTTTTT. This gives the protein CASSYSTGGTGELFF.

The V call is TRBV7-9, the J call TRBJ2-7; TRBD2 agrees at 16 bases. Germline values: CDR1 SEHNR, CDR2 FQNEAQ (reference sequence). The CDR3 runs 17 residues. V lost 5 bases to trimming and J lost 2 bases; unmatched junction nucleotides: 6. The CDR3 loop is CASSQGLAGGTTYEQYF. CDR3 bases: TGTGCCAGCAGCCAGGGACTAGCGGGAGGGACTACCTACGAGCAGTACTTC.

The rearrangement joins TRBV9 to TRBJ2-1, with D perhaps matching TRBD2 (6 bases). The V gene's germline CDR1 is SGDLS and CDR2 YYNGEE. The CDR3 extends over 17 amino acids. The germline V and J ends were trimmed by 0 bases and 0 bases, with 13 bases remaining between them. CDR3 loop: CASSVGTRTNSYNEQFF. In nucleotides, the CDR3 is TGTGCCAGCAGCGTAGGTACGCGGACTAACTCCTACAATGAGCAGTTCTTC. The complete variable domain, with remaining parts taken from reference TRBV9 and TRBJ2-1, reads DSGVTQTPKHLITATGQRVTLRCSPRSGDLSVYWYQQSLDQGLQFLIQYYNGEERAKGNILERFSAQQFPDLHSELNLSSLELGDSALYFCASSVGTRTNSYNEQFFGPGTRLTVL.

The chain uses TRBV28 and TRBJ2-7; TRBD1 matches 11 bases. The CDR3 consists of 14 residues. Germline CDR1 reads MDHEN; CDR2 reads SYDVKM. Trimming removed 6 bases from V and 4 bases from J; junction bases left unmatched: 5. CDR3 sequence reads: CASSWTGGGYEQYF. The CDR3 DNA follows: TGTGCCAGCAGCTGGACAGGGGGCGGTTACGAGCAGTACTTC. The full variable domain, rest sourced from reference TRBV28 and TRBJ2-7, is DVKVTQSSRYLVKRTGEKVFLECVQDMDHENMFWYRQDPGLGLRLIYFSYDVKMKEKGDIPEGYSVSREKKERFSLILESASTNQTSMYLCASSWTGGGYEQYFGPGTRLTVT.

The chain combines TRBV7-2 with TRBJ1-3, with TRBD1 matching 7 bases. The CDR3 is made up of 13 amino acids. Germline loops: CDR1 SGHTA, CDR2 FQGNSA. J gave up 1 base and V 10 bases, and 4 bases lay outside the gene matches. The CDR3 spells CATKQGSGNTIYF. As DNA, the CDR3 is TGTGCCACAAAACAGGGGTCTGGAAACACCATATATTTT.

The chain joins TRBV9 to TRBJ1-1, with 7 bases lining up with TRBD1. V lost 3 bases to trimming and J lost 3 bases; unmatched junction nucleotides: 8. This CDR3 has 15 amino acids. CDR1 is SGDLS and CDR2 is YYNGEE in the germline V gene. The CDR3 loop is CASSGGGGWDTEAFF. DNA for the CDR3: TGTGCCAGCAGCGGCGGAGGGGGCTGGGACACTGAAGCTTTCTTT.

V is TRBV5-1 and J is TRBJ1-4; maybe TRBD1 (5 bases). V dropped 4 bases and J dropped 7 bases, with 17 bases sitting between them. The CDR3 contains 15 residues. Germline assignment: CDR1 SGHRS and CDR2 YFSETQ. CDR3 protein: CASSSAGSLGEKLFF. In DNA, the CDR3 is TGCGCCAGCAGCAGCGCAGGGTCGCTCGGTGAAAAACTGTTTTTT.

The CDR3 here is CASSGKREGRGSSYEQYF. Here the CDR3 DNA reads TGTGCCAGCAGTGGAAAGCGGGAGGGCCGCGGAAGCTCCTACGAGCAGTACTTC. The V call is TRBV2, the J call TRBJ2-7; 10 bases are a match to TRBD2. CDR1 and CDR2 (germline): SNHLY, FYNNEI. V gave up 4 bases and J gave up 0 bases; unmatched junction bases: 12. This CDR3 has 18 residues.

V usage is TRBV29-1 and J usage is TRBJ1-1, with no clear D. Trimming pared 3 bases from V and 8 bases from J, leaving 10 bases between. Germline V gene data show CDR1 as SQVTM and CDR2 as ANQGSEA. This CDR3 has 11 amino acids. In nucleotides, the CDR3 is TGCAGCGTTGATGAGGCAGAGGAAGCTTTCTTT. Translation: CSVDEAEEAFF.

The chain has TRBV11-2 and TRBJ2-7, with D possibly matching TRBD2 (6 bases). The CDR3 spans 16 residues. With 3 bases removed from V and 3 bases from J, the gap between germline ends came to 18 bases. Germline values: CDR1 SGHAT, CDR2 FQNNGV. The CDR3 sequence: CASSLGLGGNLYEQYF. The CDR3 nucleotides read TGTGCCAGCAGCTTGGGATTGGGCGGGAACCTCTACGAGCAGTACTTC.

J is TRBJ1-4 and V is TRBV7-9; TRBD1 aligns across 7 bases. The CDR3 extends over 14 amino acids. Germline CDR1 SEHNR, CDR2 FQNEAQ (reference sequence). The trim removed 5 bases at V and 8 bases at J, leaving 8 bases unmatched. CDR3 in amino acids: CASSPTGVGEKLFF. The CDR3 DNA sequence: TGTGCCAGCAGCCCTACAGGGGTGGGAGAAAAACTGTTTTTT.

Remarks on this clone: Different DNA sequences within this sample yield the same CDR3. V and J are TRBV28 and TRBJ1-2; unclear D gene. The CDR3 totals 13 residues. V lost 2 bases, J lost 2 bases, and 6 bases lay in between. CDR1 and CDR2 from the germline V gene are MDHEN and SYDVKM. The CDR3 DNA reads TGTGCCAGCAGTTTACGGGGAAACTATGGCTACACCTTC. This codes for CASSLRGNYGYTF.

The chain employs TRBV7-9 and TRBJ2-1; weak D call: TRBD2 (5 bases). V gave up 6 bases and J gave up 4 bases, with 10 bases separating them. Germline V gene sequence: CDR1 SEHNR, CDR2 FQNEAQ (reference sequence). There are 13 residues in the CDR3. CDR3 region: CASSPRGYNEQFF. The DNA of the CDR3 is TGTGCCAGCAGTCCCCGGGGTTACAATGAGCAGTTCTTC.

This clone was observed a handful of times. The chain couples TRBV9 to TRBJ2-1, with a tentative D call TRBD1 (6 bases). Trimming left V 2 bases short and J 5 bases short, with 14 bases between. The CDR3 contains 15 residues. CDR1 SGDLS and CDR2 YYNGEE come from the germline V gene. CDR3 nucleotides: TGTGCCAGCAGCGTTTCGGGACAAGTTAACAATGAGCAGTTCTTC. Translated, it gives CASSVSGQVNNEQFF.

This chain uses TRBV10-1 with TRBJ2-2; 7 bases agree with TRBD1. The CDR3 extends over 14 amino acids. Per germline, CDR1 WNHNN and CDR2 SYGVQD (reference sequence). V dropped 8 bases and J dropped 1; count of bases not matched to a gene: 4. CDR3 in DNA: TGCGCCAGCGGGGACAGAAAGAACACCGGGGAGCTGTTTTTT. Its translation is CASGDRKNTGELFF.

This sequence joins TRBV15 and TRBJ1-2; tentative D call: TRBD1 (5 bases). CDR1 is LNHNV and CDR2 is YYDKDF in the germline V gene (reference sequence). Trimming shortened V by 0 bases and J by 3 bases, and 8 bases separated the two germline ends. The CDR3 length is 14 residues. Written as DNA, the CDR3 is TGTGCCACCAGCAGAGACAGGGAACACTATGGCTACACCTTC. It specifies CATSRDREHYGYTF.

This clone occurred a few times. This chain joins TRBV15 and TRBJ1-6, with 9 bases aligning to TRBD1. The germline CDR1 and CDR2 sequences are LNHNV and YYDKDF (reference sequence). The CDR3 sequence is 15 residues long. With 3 bases clipped from V and 10 bases from J, the junction kept 7 bases outside the gene matches. The CDR3 DNA reads as TGTGCCACCAGCAGCCCACCGGGACAGGGATCACCCCTCCACTTT. This sequence encodes CATSSPPGQGSPLHF.